This entry lists 5 T cell receptor beta chains sequenced from one sample in a study of blood T cell repertoires in COVID-19. The assay was immunoSEQ multiplex PCR, and TCRdb's table has in-frame clones only and misses some. The top ten clones hold 3.5% to 4% of a sample with roughly 350,000 clones, about 85% of them seen once. The sequenced sample was peripheral blood. Every receptor here comes from a woman aged 18-29 years with acute or convalescent COVID-19.

The rearrangement links TRBV9 to TRBJ2-1, with D perhaps matching TRBD2 (5 bases). V shed 3 bases and J shed 8 bases, with 21 bases lying between them. Germline-derived CDR1 and CDR2 are SGDLS and YYNGEE. This CDR3 has 16 residues. The CDR3 spells CASSARGALVGDEQFF. CDR3 nucleotide sequence: TGTGCCAGCAGCGCCCGGGGTGCTTTGGTTGGGGATGAGCAGTTCTTC.

This rearrangement joins TRBV4-1 to TRBJ2-1, with D possibly matching TRBD1 (6 bases). Trimming took 0 bases from V and 9 from J, leaving 9 bases between them. There are 13 residues in the CDR3. Looked up from germline, CDR1 is MGHRA and CDR2 is YSYEKL. The CDR3: CASSQEQGPEQFF. For the CDR3, the DNA is TGCGCCAGCAGCCAAGAGCAGGGGCCTGAGCAGTTCTTC.

This clone was observed a handful of times. V is TRBV5-5 and J is TRBJ1-5, with 8 bases identical to TRBD1. Trimming at V came to 7 bases and at J to 3 bases, leaving 3 bases not matched to a gene. This CDR3 region has 13 residues. CDR1 SGHKS and CDR2 YYEKEE come from the germline V gene (reference sequence). The CDR3, as DNA: TGTGCCAGCGGACAGGGAATCAATCAGCCCCAGCATTTT. Translated, it gives CASGQGINQPQHF. Based on the CDR3 plus reference TRBV5-5 and TRBJ1-5, the full variable domain is DAGVTQSPTHLIKTRGQQVTLRCSPISGHKSVSWYQQVLGQGPQFIFQYYEKEERGRGNFPDRFSARQFPNYSSELNVNALLLGDSALYLCASGQGINQPQHFGDGTRLSIL.

The chain links TRBV7-9 to TRBJ2-5, with 9 bases that match TRBD1. In germline, CDR1 is SEHNR, CDR2 FQNEAQ (reference sequence). With V trimmed by 3 bases and J by 2 bases, 4 bases remained unmatched. The CDR3 has 15 residues. The CDR3 reads CASSLDRGQQETQYF. Here the CDR3 DNA reads TGTGCCAGCAGCTTGGACAGGGGTCAGCAAGAGACCCAGTACTTC.

J is TRBJ1-3 and V is TRBV10-3; D perhaps matches TRBD1 (5 bases). With 4 bases removed from V and 4 bases from J, the gap between germline ends came to 8 bases. This CDR3 region has 13 residues. CDR1 is ENHRY, CDR2 SYGVKD, per germline. The CDR3 spells CAISGGRGNTIYF. CDR3 nucleotides: TGTGCCATCAGTGGGGGCAGGGGAAACACCATATATTTT.